This T cell receptor beta chain was sequenced in a study of CD8+ T cells in alopecia areata. Cells pooled from cutaneous lymph nodes were sorted on CD4, CD8alpha, NKG2D, NKG2ACE and other markers. This clone was counted a few times. Mouse germline and gene names are used. The read falls 4 residues short of the CDR3 end, and the missing part is taken from the germline J gene. This CDR3 has 18 amino acids. Germline V gene data show CDR1 as SGHSN and CDR2 as HYEKVE. V was shortened by 0 bases and J by 1 base, with 19 bases between the two germline ends. Sequencing templates came from extracted RNA that was reverse transcribed into cDNA. TCRdb keeps only in-frame clones here, not all; method: immunoSEQ multiplex PCR. The specimen has about 270,000 clones, none found just once.

This receptor was obtained from a C3H/HeJ mouse with alopecia areata. The strain's MHC haplotype is H2-k. The sequencing sample was made of CD4+ T cells sorted from a lymph node. The chain uses TRBV12-1 and TRBJ2-3; weak D call: TRBD1 (7 bases). CDR3 bases read: TGTGCCAGCTCTCTCGTCGCTGAGGGGGCGCCGGGTGCAGAA. It translates to CASSLVAEGAPGAE. The CDR3 in its entirety is CASSLVAEGAPGAETLYF.